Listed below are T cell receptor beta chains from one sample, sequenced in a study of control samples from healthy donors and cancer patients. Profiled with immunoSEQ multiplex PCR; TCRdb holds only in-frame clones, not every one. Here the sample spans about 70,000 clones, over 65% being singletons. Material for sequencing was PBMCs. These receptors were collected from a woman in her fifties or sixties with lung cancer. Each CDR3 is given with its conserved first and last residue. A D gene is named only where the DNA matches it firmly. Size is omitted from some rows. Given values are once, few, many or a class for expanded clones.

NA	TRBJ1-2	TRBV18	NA	TGTGCCAGCTCACCACAGGGCGGGACGACGACGCTCTATGGCTACACCTTC	CASSPQGGTTTLYGYTF
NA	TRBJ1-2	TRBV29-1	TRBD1	TGCAGCGTTGAGACAGGGACGGATGGCTACACCTTC	CSVETGTDGYTF
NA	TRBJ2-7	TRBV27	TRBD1	TGTGCCAGCCGGGACAGTGGAAGCTACGAGCAGTACTTC	CASRDSGSYEQYF
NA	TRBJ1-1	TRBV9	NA	TGTGCCAGCAGCCGACGGACCGTAAACACTGAAGCTTTCTTT	CASSRRTVNTEAFF
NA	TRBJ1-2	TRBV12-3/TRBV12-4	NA	TGTGCCAGCAGTCTCACCGGTAGTCGCTACACCTTC	CASSLTGSRYTF
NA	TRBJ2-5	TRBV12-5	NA	TGTGCTAGTGGTCGAGCGGGTGAAGAGACCCAGTACTTC	CASGRAGEETQYF
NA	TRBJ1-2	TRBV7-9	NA	TGTGCCAGCAGCTCGGGCCCTGGGGATGGCTACACCTTC	CASSSGPGDGYTF
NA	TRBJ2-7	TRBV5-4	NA	TGTGCCAGCAGCCTGGACCCGACGCGGTACGAGCAGTACTTC	CASSLDPTRYEQYF
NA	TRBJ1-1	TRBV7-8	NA	TGTGCCAGCAGCTTAAGGGACAACACCCTGAACACTGAAGCTTTCTTT	CASSLRDNTLNTEAFF
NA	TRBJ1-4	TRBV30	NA	TGTGCCTGGAGTCGGCAGGGCGGACTGGGTGAGGAAAAACTGTTTTTT	CAWSRQGGLGEEKLFF
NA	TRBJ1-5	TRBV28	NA	TGTGCCAGCAGTCTACACGGGTTCGCTCAGCCCCAGCATTTT	CASSLHGFAQPQHF
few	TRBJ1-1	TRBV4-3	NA	TGCGCCAGCAGTCCAAGCGGGACCGCCCAGGGAACTGAAGCTTTCTTT	CASSPSGTAQGTEAFF
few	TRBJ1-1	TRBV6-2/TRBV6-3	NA	TGTGCCAGCAGTTGGGATCCGACGGTCACTGAAGCTTTCTTT	CASSWDPTVTEAFF
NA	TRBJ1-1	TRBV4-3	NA	TGCGCCAGCAGCCACGACAGGCAGCCTGAAGCTTTCTTT	CASSHDRQPEAFF
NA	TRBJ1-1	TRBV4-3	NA	TGCGCCAGCAGCCAAGAGACGGCTACCATGAACACTGAAGCTTTCTTT	CASSQETATMNTEAFF
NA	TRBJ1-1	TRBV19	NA	TGTGCCAGTAGCTCCTCTTCAGGGGTGAACACTGAAGCTTTCTTT	CASSSSSGVNTEAFF
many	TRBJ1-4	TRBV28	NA	TGTGCCAGCGGTCCCCTACTGGGAAAACTGTTTTTT	CASGPLLGKLFF
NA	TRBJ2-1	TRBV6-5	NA	TGTGCCAGCAGCCCAAGAGGGACACCGTACAATGAGCAGTTCTTC	CASSPRGTPYNEQFF
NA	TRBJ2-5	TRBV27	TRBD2	TGTGCCAGCAGTTTATCATGGGGAGGGACCCAAGAGACCCAGTACTTC	CASSLSWGGTQETQYF
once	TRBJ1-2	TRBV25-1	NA	TGTGCCAGCAGTGAACGGGAGGCAGCCTACCCTCCCTACACCTTC	CASSEREAAYPPYTF
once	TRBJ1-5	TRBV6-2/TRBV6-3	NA	TGTGCCAGCAGTTACGGAGATCAGCCCCAGCATTTT	CASSYGDQPQHF
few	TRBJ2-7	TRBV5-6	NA	TGTGCCAGCAGCTTGGGAGCAGGGCAGGACGAGCAGTACTTC	CASSLGAGQDEQYF